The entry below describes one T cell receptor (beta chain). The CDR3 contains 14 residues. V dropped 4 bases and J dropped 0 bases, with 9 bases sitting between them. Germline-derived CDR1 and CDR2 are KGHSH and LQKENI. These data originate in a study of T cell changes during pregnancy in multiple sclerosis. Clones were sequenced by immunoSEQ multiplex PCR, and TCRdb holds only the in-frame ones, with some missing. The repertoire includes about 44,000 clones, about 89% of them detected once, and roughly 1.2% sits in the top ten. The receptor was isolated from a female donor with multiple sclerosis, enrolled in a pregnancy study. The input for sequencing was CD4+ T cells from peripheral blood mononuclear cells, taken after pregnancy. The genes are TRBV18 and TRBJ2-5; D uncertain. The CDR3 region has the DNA TGTGCCAGCTCACTATCTCAGTACCAAGAGACCCAGTACTTC. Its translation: CASSLSQYQETQYF.